Below, one TCR beta chain is given with its context. This entry comes from a study of CD4 T cell repertoires in COVID-19. The memory T cells were sequenced right after ex vivo isolation, without culture. From germline, CDR1 is SGHNT and CDR2 YYREEE (reference sequence). V was pared by 0 bases and J by 6 bases, with 7 bases of the junction left unmatched. The CDR3 has 16 residues. The protocol was immunoSEQ multiplex PCR, while the TCRdb copy is restricted to in-frame clones and leaves out a portion. The table shows 20,000 to 25,000 clones, with around 87% occurring only once. The clonotype comes from a human donor who had COVID-19. This chain connects TRBV5-4 to TRBJ2-7, with 12 bases lining up with TRBD1. Sequenced material: central memory CD4+ T cells from blood, taken before the COVID-19 pandemic. DNA for the CDR3: TGTGCCAGCAGCTTGGGAGGGACAGGGGGCTTTGGCGAGCAGTACTTC. This gives the protein CASSLGGTGGFGEQYF.